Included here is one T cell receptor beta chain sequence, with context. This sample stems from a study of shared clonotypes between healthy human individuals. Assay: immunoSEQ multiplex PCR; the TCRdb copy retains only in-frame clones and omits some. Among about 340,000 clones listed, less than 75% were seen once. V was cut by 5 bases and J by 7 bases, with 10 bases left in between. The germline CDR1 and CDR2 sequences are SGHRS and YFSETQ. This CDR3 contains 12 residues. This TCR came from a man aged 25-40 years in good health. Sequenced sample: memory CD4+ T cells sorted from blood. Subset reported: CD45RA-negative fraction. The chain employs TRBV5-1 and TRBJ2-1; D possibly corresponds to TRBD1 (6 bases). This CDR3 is CASSLTGNEQFF. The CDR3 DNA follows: TGCGCCAGCAGTCTGACAGGTAATGAGCAGTTCTTC. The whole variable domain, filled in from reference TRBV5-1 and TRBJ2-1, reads KAGVTQTPRYLIKTRGQQVTLSCSPISGHRSVSWYQQTPGQGLQFLFEYFSETQRNKGNFPGRFSGRQFSNSRSEMNVSTLELGDSALYLCASSLTGNEQFFGPGTRLTVL.